This T cell receptor beta chain stems from a study of vaccination effects on CD4 cells after COVID-19. Before sequencing, viral peptide pools were used by the ViraFEST assay to expand antigen-specific CD4+ T cells. Investigators separated out CD4+ T cells once approximately 10 days of culture had passed. Participants each got two BNT162b2 or mRNA-1273 vaccine doses. A few million PBMC were placed in each well, which was supplemented with approximately 9.7 IU/ml IL-2 and approximately 10 ug/ml peptides. Measured with immunoSEQ multiplex PCR; TCRdb has only the in-frame clones, and not every one. The sample has tens of thousands of clones, 70% to 75% seen once; the top ten hold about 1.6%. The V and J ends lost 2 bases and 1 base respectively, with 7 bases between them. The V gene's germline CDR1 is SGHNT and CDR2 YENEEA. CDR3 length: 14 residues. This clone was seen only a few times. What it binds is not known.

The origin of this receptor is a human donor who received a COVID-19 vaccine. Material: CD4+ T cells from PBMCs cultured with HCoV-229E spike peptides, obtained after COVID-19 vaccination. V usage is TRBV11-3 and J usage is TRBJ2-3, with D perhaps TRBD1 or TRBD2 (6 bases each). The CDR3 DNA sequence: TGTGCCAGCAGCTTAAGGGGGGGCACAGATACGCAGTATTTT. Its protein is CASSLRGGTDTQYF.